These 24 T cell receptor beta chains share one sample of origin, sequenced in a study of cytomegalovirus exposure and HLA in healthy donors. The PCR was carried out with 60 Vbeta primers and 13 Jbeta primers. Repertoires were generated with immunoSEQ multiplex PCR, while TCRdb's copy carries only in-frame clones and drops some. This table has tens of thousands of clones, around 60% appearing once. Sequencing input: PBMCs. The receptor set was obtained from a man between 25 and 39 years old in good health and CMV-seropositive.

A few counts support this clone. The chain has TRBV9 and TRBJ1-1; TRBD1 is a possible D gene (6 bases). Germline V CDR1 and CDR2: SGDLS, YYNGEE. The V gene lost 3 bases and the J gene lost 6 bases, with 15 bases spanning the gap. CDR3 length: 14 amino acids. The CDR3 sequence: CASSEAQGKAEAFF. For the CDR3, the DNA is TGTGCCAGCAGCGAGGCTCAGGGGAAGGCTGAAGCTTTCTTT.

This clone is a singleton in its sample. The J gene is TRBJ2-2, the V gene TRBV18; a possible D gene is TRBD1 (6 bases). Trimming removed 7 bases at V and 6 bases at J, with 24 bases between. Germline CDR1 and CDR2: KGHSH and LQKENI. The CDR3 totals 17 residues. CDR3: CASYTLPNRGGPGELFF. The CDR3 DNA reads TGTGCCAGCTACACCTTACCCAACAGAGGGGGACCCGGGGAGCTGTTTTTT.

V usage is TRBV11-2 and J usage is TRBJ1-2; 7 bases are a match to TRBD1. Looked up from germline, CDR1 is SGHAT and CDR2 is FQNNGV. V was clipped by 5 bases and J by 7 bases; unmatched bases: 13. The CDR3 is 15 amino acids. CDR3 DNA sequence: TGTGCCAGCAGCCCTCCGGGACAGCCGTTTGTTGGCTACACCTTC. Its translation is CASSPPGQPFVGYTF.

This clone was observed a single time. This chain links TRBV6-1 with TRBJ2-1; 7 bases are shared with TRBD2. Germline assignment: CDR1 MNHNS and CDR2 SASEGT. The CDR3 consists of 13 residues. The junction had 7 bases not matched to a gene; V was cut back by 8 bases and J by 6 bases. CDR3 loop: CASCRLASNEQFF. For the CDR3, the DNA is TGTGCCAGCTGCCGACTAGCCTCCAATGAGCAGTTCTTC.

This clone showed up just a few times. V and J are TRBV6-4 and TRBJ1-1; D perhaps matches TRBD1 (6 bases). The CDR3 spans 12 residues. V gave up 4 bases and J gave up 7 bases, with 10 bases separating them. CDR1 MRHNA and CDR2 SNTAGT come from the germline V gene. The DNA of the CDR3 is TGTGCCAGCAGTGTAGGGGGAGTTGAAGCTTTCTTT. Protein: CASSVGGVEAFF.

The chain joins TRBV5-1 to TRBJ2-3, with D unresolved. V gave up 6 bases and J gave up 1 base, with 15 bases separating them. CDR3 length: 15 amino acids. Germline V gives CDR1 SGHRS, CDR2 YFSETQ. Written as DNA, the CDR3 is TGCGCCAGCACCCCGGGTAGTCCAGGCACAGATACGCAGTATTTT. Residues: CASTPGSPGTDTQYF. The full variable domain, with the rest looked up from reference TRBV5-1 and TRBJ2-3, is KAGVTQTPRYLIKTRGQQVTLSCSPISGHRSVSWYQQTPGQGLQFLFEYFSETQRNKGNFPGRFSGRQFSNSRSEMNVSTLELGDSALYLCASTPGSPGTDTQYFGPGTRLTVL.

This rearrangement joins TRBV9 to TRBJ2-5, with 7 bases identical to TRBD2. This CDR3 region has 16 residues. Germline V gene data show CDR1 as SGDLS and CDR2 as YYNGEE. V was clipped by 4 bases and J by 1 base; unmatched bases: 10. The CDR3 nucleotides read TGTGCCAGCAGCCCGACTAGCCGTGTCAGCCAAGAGACCCAGTACTTC. Amino acids: CASSPTSRVSQETQYF. Supplemented by reference TRBV9 and TRBJ2-5, the full variable domain reads DSGVTQTPKHLITATGQRVTLRCSPRSGDLSVYWYQQSLDQGLQFLIQYYNGEERAKGNILERFSAQQFPDLHSELNLSSLELGDSALYFCASSPTSRVSQETQYFGPGTRLLVL.

This clone appeared a single time. Different DNA sequences within this sample yield the same CDR3. The chain recombines TRBV27 with TRBJ2-5; possible D gene TRBD2, 5 bases. Germline loops: CDR1 MNHEY, CDR2 SMNVEV (reference sequence). This CDR3 is built from 13 residues. V gave up 3 bases and J gave up 1 base, with 6 bases separating them. The CDR3 protein is CASSFSVQETQYF. CDR3 in DNA: TGTGCCAGCAGTTTTAGCGTCCAAGAGACCCAGTACTTC.

This sequence joins TRBV7-8 and TRBJ2-1; TRBD1 agrees at 9 bases. V lost 5 bases, J lost 7 bases, and 12 bases stayed unmatched. Germline V gives CDR1 SGHVS, CDR2 FQNEAQ. CDR3 size: 16 residues. The CDR3 here is CASSQMGQGWSNEQFF. CDR3 nucleotide sequence: TGTGCCAGCAGCCAAATGGGACAGGGTTGGTCAAATGAGCAGTTCTTC.

The chain combines TRBV28 with TRBJ2-7; a possible D gene is TRBD1 (6 bases). V dropped 6 bases and J dropped 4 bases, with 7 bases sitting between them. Germline CDR1 MDHEN, CDR2 SYDVKM. The CDR3 runs to 11 residues. CDR3 nucleotides: TGTGCCAGCAGGGACAGATACGAGCAGTACTTC. Translating gives CASRDRYEQYF.

The chain combines TRBV27 with TRBJ2-1; D not certain. V was cut by 6 bases and J by 9 bases, with 9 bases left in between. Per germline, CDR1 MNHEY and CDR2 SMNVEV (reference sequence). The CDR3 has 11 amino acids. The CDR3 region has the DNA TGTGCCAGCAGCCAGGCCCTTGAGCAGTTCTTC. Residues: CASSQALEQFF.

The V gene is TRBV5-6, the J gene TRBJ1-4; no clear D gene. The germline CDR1 and CDR2 sequences are SGHDT and YYEEEE. The CDR3 extends over 15 amino acids. V lost 4 bases, J lost 0 bases, and 10 bases lay in between. The CDR3, as DNA: TGTGCCAGCAGCCGCGCAGGCACAACTAATGAAAAACTGTTTTTT. Its protein product is CASSRAGTTNEKLFF.

This chain connects TRBV27 to TRBJ2-1; TRBD2 might be the D (7 bases). CDR1 and CDR2 (germline): MNHEY, SMNVEV (reference sequence). This CDR3 is built from 15 residues. Deletions cut 3 bases from V and 3 bases from J, with 12 bases between. The CDR3 nucleotides are TGTGCCAGCAGTTTTGGGGGGGGCCACTACAATGAGCAGTTCTTC. The encoded protein is CASSFGGGHYNEQFF.

V gene TRBV4-1 combines with J gene TRBJ2-3, with a tentative D call TRBD1 (6 bases). Germline CDR1 MGHRA, CDR2 YSYEKL. This CDR3 has 17 residues. The V gene lost 4 bases and the J gene lost 3 bases, with 20 bases spanning the gap. DNA for the CDR3: TGCGCCAGCAGCCTGGCGGGCGGACAGAGAAAAACAGATACGCAGTATTTT. It translates to CASSLAGGQRKTDTQYF.

This rearrangement joins TRBV7-2 to TRBJ2-5; TRBD1 aligns across 8 bases. Germline CDR1 SGHTA, CDR2 FQGNSA. The CDR3 is 16 residues long. V dropped 9 bases and J dropped 6; count of bases not matched to a gene: 18. The CDR3 DNA sequence: TGTGCCAGATGGACAGGGCCTCTCGGTCCCCGGAAGACCCAGTACTTC. It specifies CARWTGPLGPRKTQYF.

The chain has TRBV4-1 and TRBJ2-5; TRBD1 matches 10 bases. There are 18 residues in the CDR3. Losses at the gene ends were 3 bases for V and 1 base for J; bases not matched to a gene: 11. In germline, CDR1 is MGHRA, CDR2 YSYEKL. The CDR3 protein is CASSQSSPGTGVQETQYF. In DNA, the CDR3 is TGCGCCAGCAGCCAGAGTAGCCCTGGGACAGGGGTCCAAGAGACCCAGTACTTC.

This clone was detected a few times. The CDR3 loop reads CASRLGTELHEQYF. CDR3 sequence (DNA): TGTGCCAGCAGACTGGGGACAGAACTCCACGAGCAGTACTTC. The V gene is TRBV6-5, the J gene TRBJ2-7, with 7 bases aligning to TRBD1. The ends lost 6 bases at V and 5 bases at J; junction bases unmatched: 10. Germline-derived CDR1 and CDR2 are MNHEY and SVGAGI. CDR3 length equals 14 residues.

The chain employs TRBV11-3 and TRBJ2-1, with a possible D match to TRBD1 (5 bases). The ends were cut back, 7 bases at V and 3 bases at J, with 19 bases in the middle. CDR1 is SGHNT and CDR2 is YENEEA in the germline V gene. The CDR3 is 16 residues long. In nucleotides, the CDR3 is TGTGCCAGCACCACAAGGCCGCAGGGCCGCTACAATGAGCAGTTCTTC. It translates to CASTTRPQGRYNEQFF.

The V gene is TRBV4-1, the J gene TRBJ1-2; 7 bases map to TRBD1. The CDR3 extends over 15 amino acids. V lost 2 bases, J lost 5 bases, and 8 bases stayed unmatched. Germline assignment: CDR1 MGHRA and CDR2 YSYEKL. The CDR3 DNA follows: TGCGCCAGCAGCCAACACGGGACAGAATCGTATGGCTACACCTTC. It yields the protein CASSQHGTESYGYTF.

This chain joins TRBV6-1 and TRBJ2-7; D might be TRBD1 (6 bases). The V gene lost 2 bases and the J gene lost 2 bases, with 13 bases spanning the gap. Germline values: CDR1 MNHNS, CDR2 SASEGT. The CDR3 consists of 15 residues. The CDR3 here is CASSEWVGGAYEQYF. The DNA for the CDR3 is TGTGCCAGCAGTGAATGGGTAGGGGGAGCCTACGAGCAGTACTTC.

This clone was observed a handful of times. The chain uses TRBV11-2 and TRBJ1-2; maybe TRBD1 (5 bases). The CDR3 is made up of 14 amino acids. The germline V gene encodes CDR1 SGHAT and CDR2 FQNNGV. Trimming took off 3 bases at V and 4 bases at J, with 12 bases between the two ends. CDR3 sequence (DNA): TGTGCCAGCAGCTTTTCGCAGGGCATCTATGGCTACACCTTC. It codes for CASSFSQGIYGYTF.

Regarding this clone: The sample holds other DNA sequences that translate to the same CDR3. V gene TRBV18 combines with J gene TRBJ1-4; TRBD1 might be the D (6 bases). Germline CDR1 is KGHSH and CDR2 is LQKENI. V lost 3 bases and J lost 8, with 13 bases in between. CDR3 length equals 14 residues. CDR3 region: CASSPDRAGEKLFF. CDR3 DNA sequence: TGTGCCAGCTCACCGGACAGAGCCGGCGAAAAACTGTTTTTT.

The chain employs TRBV19 and TRBJ2-3; D is perhaps TRBD2 (5 bases). V lost 4 bases and J 0 bases, leaving 20 bases between the germline ends. The CDR3 is made up of 18 amino acids. The germline CDR1 and CDR2 sequences are LNHDA and SQIVND (reference sequence). CDR3 protein: CASSTRLPGFSSTDTQYF. CDR3 sequence (DNA): TGTGCCAGTAGTACGAGACTACCCGGCTTTTCTAGCACAGATACGCAGTATTTT.

The J gene is TRBJ2-5, the V gene TRBV7-2; 7 positions match TRBD2. V dropped 3 bases and J dropped 1; count of bases not matched to a gene: 2. The CDR3 loop spans 14 amino acids. Per the germline V gene, CDR1 is SGHTA and CDR2 is FQGNSA. The CDR3 loop is CASSFGTTQETQYF. As DNA, the CDR3 is TGTGCCAGCAGCTTCGGGACTACCCAAGAGACCCAGTACTTC.